This TCR beta chain derives from a study of cytomegalovirus exposure and HLA in healthy donors. On the study more broadly: The platform used for the 120 or so validation repertoires matched that of the approximately 620 first-cohort repertoires, a later analysis reported. Study-wide results and limits: Cytomegalovirus association was assigned to 170 or so TCR beta chains. Reportedly, diagnosis of cytomegalovirus status by the classifier showed high specificity and sensitivity. Subsequent analysis revealed that first-cohort TCR clusters tended to co-occur in the approximately 120 validation repertoires.

To note about this clone: Its antigen is as yet unknown.

Germline values: CDR1 SGHVS, CDR2 FQNEAQ. Trimming pared 5 bases from V and 10 bases from J, leaving 20 bases between. The CDR3 contains 14 residues. TCRdb keeps only in-frame clones here, not all; method: immunoSEQ multiplex PCR. The sample contains approximately 300,000 clones, 80% to 90% of which appear only once. Sample: PBMCs. The sequence came from a woman younger than 30 in good health and CMV-seronegative. The gene calls are TRBV7-8 and TRBJ1-1, with D maybe TRBD1 (5 bases). In nucleotides, the CDR3 is TGTGCCAGCAGCCTCCCCGGGACGGGACTTGGAGCTTTCTTT. Its translation is CASSLPGTGLGAFF.